One and the same sample provided the 32 T cell receptor beta chains below, sequenced in a study of T cells in Graves' hyperthyroidism and ophthalmopathy (dated by TCRdb to the late 2010s). The library was prepared using multiplex PCR. The reads were generated on an Illumina HiSeq 2000. The TCR beta CDR3 regions were amplified from RNA transcripts. A first-round RT-PCR of the TCR CDR3 used the HTBI primer set with the Qiagen OneStep RT-PCR kit. The public sequencing data were trimmed at Q25 with fastp and processed into clonotypes with MiXCR by TCRdb, which kept only in-frame beta chains. Duplicate CDR3 protein sequences are folded into a single record with the most common DNA and genes. A total of fewer than 550,000 distinct CDR3 sequences appear in this sample, less than 20% of them only once. The ten largest clones capture 12% to 15% of the sample. What was sequenced was blood. The origin of the receptors is a woman between 18 and 29 years old with Graves' hyperthyroidism.

This clonotype was seen at least ten times. The J gene is TRBJ1-1, the V gene TRBV27; no definite D call. This CDR3 contains 15 residues. Deletions cut 4 bases from V and 0 bases from J, with 12 bases between. Germline V gene sequence: CDR1 MNHEY, CDR2 SMNVEV (reference sequence). CDR3 coding DNA: TGTGCCAGCAGTTCCGTGGGCGCGATGAACACTGAAGCTTTCTTT. It codes for CASSSVGAMNTEAFF.

This chain joins TRBV3-1 and TRBJ1-1, with unresolved D. Trimming removed 1 base from V and 4 bases from J, with 10 bases in between. Germline V lookup: CDR1 LGHDT, CDR2 YNNKEL (reference sequence). The CDR3 runs to 14 residues. The CDR3 nucleotides read TGTGCCAGCAGCCAAGTCGGTGAGGGCACTGAAGCTTTCTTT. Translation: CASSQVGEGTEAFF.

This clonotype was found a few times. The chain has TRBV18 and TRBJ2-6, with TRBD1 matching over 9 bases. J was trimmed by 2 bases and V by 4 bases; bases with no gene match: 12. Germline V gene sequence: CDR1 KGHSH, CDR2 LQKENI. The CDR3 spans 19 residues. In DNA form, the CDR3 reads TGTGCCAGCTCACGGTTTCCCGGGACAGGGTTTGCTGGGGCCAACGTCCTGACTTTC. Its translation: CASSRFPGTGFAGANVLTF.

As DNA, the CDR3 is TGTGCCAGCAGCCAAGAGTCGGGAAGGGAAAAGAGCCTCGGGGAGCAGTACTTC. It yields the protein CASSQESGREKSLGEQYF. The chain links TRBV3-1 to TRBJ2-7; the D gene is possibly TRBD2 (5 bases). Germline assignment: CDR1 LGHDT and CDR2 YNNKEL (reference sequence). Trimming shortened V by 0 bases and J by 7 bases, and 25 bases separated the two germline ends. CDR3 length equals 18 residues.

The chain joins TRBV20-1 to TRBJ1-1; tentative D call: TRBD1 (5 bases). Per the germline V gene, CDR1 is DFQATT and CDR2 is SNEGSKA (reference sequence). The V end was cut by 5 bases, the J end by 7 bases, with 17 bases between. The CDR3 extends over 13 amino acids. CDR3 amino acids: CSARDWQGLEAFF. CDR3 nucleotide sequence: TGCAGTGCTCGGGATTGGCAGGGCCTTGAAGCTTTCTTT.

V and J are TRBV6-1 and TRBJ2-1; tentative D call: TRBD2 (6 bases). The V gene lost 7 bases and the J gene lost 7 bases, with 17 bases spanning the gap. Germline loops: CDR1 MNHNS, CDR2 SASEGT. This CDR3 contains 14 residues. The CDR3 here is CASTKVALANEQFF. CDR3 nucleotides: TGTGCCAGCACCAAAGTCGCACTAGCAAATGAGCAGTTCTTC.

In its sample, this clonotype was seen many times. This chain connects TRBV7-9 to TRBJ2-1; no clear D. CDR1 and CDR2 (germline): SEHNR, FQNEAQ (reference sequence). The ends were cut back, 5 bases at V and 8 bases at J, with 13 bases in the middle. CDR3 length: 13 residues. DNA for the CDR3: TGTGCCAGCAGCCCGGTTTCAGCCGATGAGCAGTTCTTC. As protein: CASSPVSADEQFF.

This clonotype showed up many times. The CDR3 is CASSVARGVEQYF. The CDR3, as DNA: TGTGCCAGCAGCGTTGCCCGGGGGGTCGAGCAGTACTTC. The chain combines TRBV2 with TRBJ2-7; 7 bases are a match to TRBD2. This CDR3 contains 13 residues. After removal of 6 bases from V and 6 bases from J, the junction contained 8 bases not matched to a gene. CDR1 and CDR2 (germline): SNHLY, FYNNEI. The whole variable domain, filled in from reference TRBV2 and TRBJ2-7, reads EPEVTQTPSHQVTQMGQEVILRCVPISNHLYFYWYRQILGQKVEFLVSFYNNEISEKSEIFDDQFSVERPDGSNFTLKIRSTKLEDSAMYFCASSVARGVEQYFGPGTRLTVT.

As for this clonotype: This sequence may be a read error, since a much larger clone differs from it by one base. V and J are TRBV12-3 or TRBV12-4 and TRBJ1-2; D is ambiguous. This CDR3 comprises 13 residues. Here the CDR3 reads CASSFNPNYGCTF. CDR3 DNA: TGTGCCAGCAGTTTTAACCCAAACTATGGCTGCACCTTC.

This clonotype was detected a few times. This chain connects TRBV20-1 to TRBJ2-7, with TRBD2 identical over 7 bases. CDR3 size: 15 residues. Per germline, CDR1 DFQATT and CDR2 SNEGSKA (reference sequence). With V trimmed by 5 bases and J by 3 bases, 13 bases remained unmatched. CDR3 region: CSAFGPGLPNYEQYF. As DNA, the CDR3 is TGCAGTGCTTTTGGGCCGGGACTACCAAACTACGAGCAGTACTTC.

This clonotype was detected ten times or more. V gene TRBV27 combines with J gene TRBJ2-5, with D perhaps matching TRBD2 (6 bases). Germline V lookup: CDR1 MNHEY, CDR2 SMNVEV (reference sequence). Trimming left V 6 bases short and J 6 bases short, with 20 bases between. The CDR3 length is 15 residues. The CDR3 DNA is TGTGCCAGCAGACCTCTTCTCACGGGAGTAAAGACCCAGTACTTC. Encoded protein: CASRPLLTGVKTQYF.

This clonotype was seen repeatedly, ten times or more. The rearrangement links TRBV28 to TRBJ2-1; no clear D. Germline V CDR1 and CDR2: MDHEN, SYDVKM. This CDR3 comprises 12 residues. Trimming took 2 bases from V and 15 from J, leaving 14 bases between them. The CDR3 bases are TGTGCCAGCAGTTTACTGGTAGGCCCCGGGTTCTTC. Amino acid sequence: CASSLLVGPGFF.

The chain carries TRBV14 and TRBJ1-1; D is undetermined. The CDR3 consists of 13 residues. V lost 5 bases, J lost 11 bases, and 18 bases lay in between. CDR1 is SGHDN, CDR2 FVKESK, per germline. The CDR3: CASSEYPVVRAFF. CDR3 coding DNA: TGTGCCAGCAGCGAATACCCAGTTGTACGGGCTTTCTTT.

In its sample, this clonotype was seen a few times. The CDR3 bases are TGCGCCAGCAGCCCGTCGTCAGGGGGTCGAACAGATACGCAGTATTTT. Translating gives CASSPSSGGRTDTQYF. The chain carries TRBV10-1 and TRBJ2-3; 7 positions agree with TRBD1. Germline V lookup: CDR1 WNHNN, CDR2 SYGVQD (reference sequence). V gave up 6 bases and J gave up 3 bases; unmatched junction bases: 12. The CDR3 sequence is 16 residues long.

Ten or more counts support this clonotype. The chain has TRBV4-2 and TRBJ1-5; D is unclear. The CDR3 loop spans 14 amino acids. The germline gives CDR1 LGHNA, CDR2 YNFKEQ. V lost 0 bases and J 7 bases, leaving 10 bases between the germline ends. The CDR3 DNA follows: TGTGCCAGCAGCCAAGATAGGACCTCGCAGCCCCAGCATTTT. Translated: CASSQDRTSQPQHF.

This clonotype came up many times. This sequence joins TRBV6-9 and TRBJ2-3; D possibly corresponds to TRBD2 (6 bases). This CDR3 has 15 residues. Germline CDR1 reads MNHGY; CDR2 reads SVAAGI. CDR3 loop: CADRHGTRETDTQYF. The CDR3 region has the DNA TGTGCAGACCGACACGGGACTCGAGAAACAGATACGCAGTATTTT.

A few counts support this clonotype. The J gene is TRBJ2-1, the V gene TRBV29-1, with 8 nucleotides matching TRBD2. Germline loops: CDR1 SQVTM, CDR2 ANQGSEA. J was trimmed by 7 bases and V by 3 bases; bases with no gene match: 14. The CDR3 is 16 residues long. The CDR3 region is CSVEGAGVRMTNEQFF. CDR3 DNA sequence: TGCAGCGTTGAGGGAGCGGGAGTTCGAATGACTAATGAGCAGTTCTTC.

At least ten counts were recorded for this clonotype. The chain has TRBV20-1 and TRBJ2-1; 7 bases match TRBD2. The CDR3 has 13 residues. With V trimmed by 5 bases and J by 8 bases, 9 bases remained unmatched. Germline V gene sequence: CDR1 DFQATT, CDR2 SNEGSKA (reference sequence). CDR3 coding DNA: TGCAGTGCTCCCCCGGCGGGAGTGGATGAGCAGTTCTTC. This translates into CSAPPAGVDEQFF.

This clonotype appeared many times. The chain recombines TRBV3-1 with TRBJ2-1, with 7 bases matching TRBD2. The V segment lost 11 bases and the J segment 2 bases; nucleotides outside the gene matches: 6. The germline V gene has CDR1 LGHDT and CDR2 YNNKEL (reference sequence). This CDR3 has 13 amino acids. The CDR3 DNA reads TGTGCCTCAGGCGGGGGTCCCTACAATGAGCAGTTCTTC. Its protein product is CASGGGPYNEQFF.

V and J are TRBV6-1 and TRBJ2-1; D is ambiguous. V lost 5 bases and J 0 bases, leaving 11 bases between the germline ends. Looked up from germline, CDR1 is MNHNS and CDR2 is SASEGT. There are 15 residues in the CDR3. This chain's CDR3 is CASSQYSSSYNEQFF. CDR3 sequence (DNA): TGTGCCAGCAGTCAGTACAGTAGCTCCTACAATGAGCAGTTCTTC.

This clonotype was counted a few times. This chain links TRBV7-2 with TRBJ2-7; no clear D. V dropped 6 bases and J dropped 1 base, with 7 bases sitting between them. This CDR3 is 12 amino acids long. The germline V gene has CDR1 SGHTA and CDR2 FQGNSA. CDR3 coding DNA: TGTGCCAGCAGAAAGGAGTCCTACGAGCAGTACTTC. Residues: CASRKESYEQYF.

This clonotype has a handful of counts. The rearrangement links TRBV7-2 to TRBJ2-2; D is perhaps TRBD1 or TRBD2 (5 bases each). The germline CDR1 and CDR2 sequences are SGHTA and FQGNSA. Trimming took 6 bases from V and 4 from J, leaving 12 bases between them. The CDR3 is made up of 14 amino acids. CDR3 sequence: CASSLGPTTGELFF. The CDR3 bases are TGTGCCAGCAGTTTGGGACCGACCACCGGGGAGCTGTTTTTT.

This clonotype was observed at least ten times. The chain is built from TRBV20-1 and TRBJ2-1; TRBD1 matches at 8 bases. The J segment lost 9 bases and the V segment lost 5 bases, leaving 3 bases of the junction unmatched. This CDR3 spans 11 amino acids. Germline-derived CDR1 and CDR2 are DFQATT and SNEGSKA (reference sequence). The CDR3 DNA reads as TGCAGTGCTTCAGGGGGCCGTGAGCAGTTCTTC. Its protein product is CSASGGREQFF.

This sequence joins TRBV5-1 and TRBJ2-3, with D perhaps TRBD1 or TRBD2 (6 bases each). This CDR3 has 16 amino acids. The V and J ends lost 3 bases and 7 bases respectively, with 21 bases between them. From germline, CDR1 is SGHRS and CDR2 YFSETQ. The CDR3 DNA reads as TGCGCCAGCAGCTGGGGGGCTCGCCAGGGCCCAAATACGCAGTATTTT. Its protein is CASSWGARQGPNTQYF.

This clonotype has only a few counts. The J gene is TRBJ2-7, the V gene TRBV5-5, with a weak D call TRBD1 (5 bases). Looked up from germline, CDR1 is SGHKS and CDR2 is YYEKEE (reference sequence). CDR3 length: 14 amino acids. The V end lost 4 bases, the J end lost 0 bases, and 11 bases lay between the germline ends. Here the CDR3 reads CASSRQFVSYEQYF. CDR3 coding DNA: TGTGCCAGCAGCCGACAGTTTGTCTCCTACGAGCAGTACTTC.

Comment on this clonotype: This sequence may be a read error, since a much larger clone differs from it by one base. This chain connects TRBV20-1 to TRBJ2-2; D not certain. The germline V gene has CDR1 DFQATT and CDR2 SNEGSKA (reference sequence). V shed 5 bases and J shed 9 bases, with 7 bases lying between them. The CDR3 is 10 amino acids. In DNA form, the CDR3 reads TGCAGTGCTCCCCTTAGGGAGCTGTTTTTT. This encodes CSAPLRELFF.

This chain uses TRBV5-1 with TRBJ2-5; 9 nucleotides agree with TRBD1. Germline CDR1 SGHRS, CDR2 YFSETQ. The CDR3 runs to 17 residues. The J segment lost 1 base and the V segment lost 1 base, leaving 8 bases of the junction unmatched. The CDR3, as DNA: TGCGCCAGCAGCTTGCAGGGACAGGGTACGATCCAAGAGACCCAGTACTTC. This codes for CASSLQGQGTIQETQYF.

Worth noting for this clonotype: Just one base apart from a much larger clone, this may be a read error. V usage is TRBV7-9 and J usage is TRBJ2-7, with 10 bases that match TRBD1. The CDR3 is made up of 15 amino acids. Germline V gene sequence: CDR1 SEHNR, CDR2 FQNEAQ (reference sequence). CDR3 DNA sequence: TGTGTCAGCAGCTATATGACAGGGGGCCGTTACGAGCAGTACTTC. Its protein is CVSSYMTGGRYEQYF.

This clonotype has at least ten counts. The CDR3 loop is CASSLTTKTNTEAFF. CDR3 coding DNA: TGCGCCAGCAGCCTAACCACTAAAACGAACACTGAAGCTTTCTTT. The rearrangement uses TRBV5-1 and TRBJ1-1; no reliable D call. Between the trimmed V and J ends, which lost 4 bases and 1 base, there was a span of 14 bases. Germline V gene sequence: CDR1 SGHRS, CDR2 YFSETQ. This CDR3 comprises 15 residues.

This clonotype has a count of ten or more. The chain combines TRBV7-2 with TRBJ1-4; 10 positions match TRBD1. Germline CDR1 SGHTA, CDR2 FQGNSA. V lost 3 bases and J lost 7; bases outside the gene matches: 8. The CDR3 runs to 16 residues. CDR3 nucleotide sequence: TGTGCCAGCAGCTTGAACCGACAGGGGGCGGGTGAAAAACTGTTTTTT. Its protein is CASSLNRQGAGEKLFF. Variable domain in full (rest from reference TRBV7-2 and TRBJ1-4): GAGVSQSPSNKVTEKGKDVELRCDPISGHTALYWYRQSLGQGLEFLIYFQGNSAPDKSGLPSDRFSAERTGGSVSTLTIQRTQQEDSAVYLCASSLNRQGAGEKLFFGSGTQLSVL.

Note on this clonotype: Lacking the conserved final phenylalanine or tryptophan, this CDR3 likely reflects a read error. The chain has TRBV7-3 and TRBJ2-3; D is unclear. V was trimmed by 0 bases and J by 2 bases, leaving 9 bases between them. This CDR3 comprises 15 residues. Per germline, CDR1 SGHTA and CDR2 FQGTGA. The CDR3 here is CASSLTANPTDTQYL. CDR3 bases: TGTGCCAGCAGCTTAACGGCCAACCCCACAGATACGCAGTATCTT.

Many counts were recorded for this clonotype. V gene TRBV3-1 combines with J gene TRBJ1-2; possible D gene TRBD1, 6 bases. Germline V CDR1 and CDR2: LGHDT, YNNKEL (reference sequence). This CDR3 region has 15 residues. V dropped 1 base and J dropped 6 bases, with 15 bases sitting between them. CDR3: CASSQGSGHGNGYTF. CDR3 DNA sequence: TGTGCCAGCAGCCAAGGTTCGGGACACGGAAATGGCTACACCTTC.